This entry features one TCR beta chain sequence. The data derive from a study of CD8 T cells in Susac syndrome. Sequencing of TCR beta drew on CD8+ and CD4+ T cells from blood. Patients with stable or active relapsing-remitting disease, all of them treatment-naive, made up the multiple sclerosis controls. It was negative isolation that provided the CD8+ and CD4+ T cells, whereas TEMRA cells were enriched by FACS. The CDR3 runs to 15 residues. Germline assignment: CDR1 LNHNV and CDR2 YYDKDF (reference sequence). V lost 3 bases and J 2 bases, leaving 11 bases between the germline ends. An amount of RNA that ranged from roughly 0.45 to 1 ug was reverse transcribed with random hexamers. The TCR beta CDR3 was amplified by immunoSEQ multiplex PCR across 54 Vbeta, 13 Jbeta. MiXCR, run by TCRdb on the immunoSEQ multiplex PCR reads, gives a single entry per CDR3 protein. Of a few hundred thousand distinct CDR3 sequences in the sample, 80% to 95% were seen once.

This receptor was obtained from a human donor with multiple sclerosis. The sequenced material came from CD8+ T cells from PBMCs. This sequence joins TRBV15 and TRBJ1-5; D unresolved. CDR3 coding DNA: TGTGCCACCAGCAGGGCCCGGACGCGCAATCAGCCCCAGCATTTT. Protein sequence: CATSRARTRNQPQHF.